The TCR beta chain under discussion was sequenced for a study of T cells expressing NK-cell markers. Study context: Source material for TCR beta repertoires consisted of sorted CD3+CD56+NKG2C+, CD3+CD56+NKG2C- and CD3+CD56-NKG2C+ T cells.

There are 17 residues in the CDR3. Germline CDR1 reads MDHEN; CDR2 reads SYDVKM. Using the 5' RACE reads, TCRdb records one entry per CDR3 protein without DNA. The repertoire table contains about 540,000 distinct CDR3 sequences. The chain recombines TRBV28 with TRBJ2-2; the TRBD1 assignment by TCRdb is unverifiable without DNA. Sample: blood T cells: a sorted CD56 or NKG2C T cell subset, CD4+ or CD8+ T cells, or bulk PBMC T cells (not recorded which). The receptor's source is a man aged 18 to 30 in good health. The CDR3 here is CASSLLAGGSNTGELFF.